This T cell receptor (beta chain) was captured in a study of monozygotic twins with inflammatory bowel disease. Study-wide results and limits: A lone strong IBD-associated signal or clonotype found no support.

The CDR3 loop spans 14 amino acids. Points on this clonotype: As yet, its antigen is unknown.

Total RNA amounting to 3,000 to 4,500 ng went into each TCR library. TCRdb re-called the 5' RACE reads; one entry per CDR3 protein, DNA not given. Its table records approximately 330,000 distinct CDR3 sequences. This receptor was obtained from a human donor with ulcerative colitis or Crohn's disease, or a healthy co-twin of an affected twin (not recorded which). The sample consisted of blood. This chain connects TRBV12-3 or TRBV12-4 to TRBJ2-3; the D gene TCRdb calls, TRBD1, cannot be checked with no DNA. CDR3 region: CASSFRTGMDTQYF.